This T cell receptor beta chain was identified in a study of T cells after yellow fever vaccination. Germline-derived CDR1 and CDR2 are SGHAT and FQNNGV. The CDR3 sequence is 18 residues long. Trimming cost V 0 bases and J 2 bases; bases outside gene matches: 9. The 5'RACE template-switching step produced TCR cDNA and added a universal primer site and UMIs. TCRdb ran MiXCR on the 5' RACE reads and lists one entry per CDR3 protein. The profile shows approximately 160,000 distinct CDR3 sequences, over 7% of them singletons. General study results and limits: Most primary-vaccination clones recurred post-booster (roughly 96% CD4, 88% CD8).

The table lists this clonotype with many counts. What it binds is unknown. The gene calls are TRBV11-2 and TRBJ2-2, with 7 bases lining up with TRBD1. This receptor was obtained from a man between 18 and 29 years old who received the YFV17D yellow fever vaccine. This specimen consisted of CD8+ T cells sorted from PBMCs, obtained 45 days after the yellow fever booster vaccination. This CDR3 reads CASSLEMDWDRNTGELFF. The DNA for the CDR3 is TGTGCCAGCAGCTTAGAAATGGATTGGGACAGAAACACCGGGGAGCTGTTTTTT.